These 6 T cell receptor beta chains were all obtained from the same sample, sequenced in a study of cytomegalovirus exposure and HLA in healthy donors. 60 Vbeta and 13 Jbeta primers were used in PCR. Assay: immunoSEQ multiplex PCR; the TCRdb copy retains only in-frame clones and omits some. This sample's table reports 150,000 to 250,000 clones. The material sequenced was PBMCs. Receptors were obtained from a boy between 10 and 17 years old in good health and CMV-seronegative.

This sequence joins TRBV6-5 and TRBJ1-1, with 7 nucleotides matching TRBD1. The length of the CDR3 is 16 residues. CDR1 is MNHEY, CDR2 SVGAGI, per germline. Germline trimming cut 0 bases from V and 5 bases from J; bases unmatched to any gene: 9. The CDR3 loop reads CASSYSRQGGWTEAFF. CDR3 in DNA: TGTGCCAGCAGTTACTCGAGACAGGGTGGTTGGACTGAAGCTTTCTTT.

The rearrangement joins TRBV5-6 to TRBJ2-5, with D perhaps TRBD1 (5 bases). The better agreement between TRBJ2-7 and the DNA end casts doubt on the J call. CDR3 size: 13 residues. CDR1 and CDR2 (germline): SGHDT, YYEEEE. CDR3 loop: CASSLGTHYEQYF. The CDR3 bases are TGTGCCAGCAGCTTGGGGACACACTACGAGCAGTACTTC.

The chain carries TRBV23-1 and TRBJ2-2, with 9 bases identical to TRBD1. TRBV23-1 is annotated as an ORF whose role is uncertain. Losses at the gene ends were 6 bases for V and 6 bases for J; bases not matched to a gene: 11. There are 16 residues in the CDR3. The CDR3: CASRHYRDRVSGELFF. The CDR3 region has the DNA TGCGCCAGCAGACATTACCGGGACAGGGTATCCGGGGAGCTGTTTTTT.

On this clone: The same CDR3 also results from other DNA sequences found in this sample. The V call is TRBV7-9, the J call TRBJ1-1; D gene ambiguous. CDR1 and CDR2 (germline): SEHNR, FQNEAQ (reference sequence). This CDR3 contains 14 residues. V was clipped by 7 bases and J by 1 base, with 13 bases between them. The CDR3 is CASKVWATNTEAFF. For the CDR3, the DNA is TGTGCCAGCAAAGTTTGGGCCACGAACACTGAAGCTTTCTTT.

V and J are TRBV30 and TRBJ1-2; tentatively, D is TRBD1 (6 bases). The CDR3 is made up of 13 amino acids. Trimming removed 8 bases from V and 7 bases from J, with 20 bases in between. From germline, CDR1 is GTSNPN and CDR2 SVGIG (reference sequence). DNA for the CDR3: TGTGCCGGCAGAACAACAGGGTTTTCTGGCTACACCTTC. Amino acids: CAGRTTGFSGYTF.

The chain carries TRBV12-5 and TRBJ2-5; weak D call: TRBD2 (5 bases). Looked up from germline, CDR1 is LGHNT and CDR2 is FRNRAP. The CDR3 is 14 residues long. Trimming removed 6 bases at V and 5 bases at J, with 16 bases between. The CDR3 loop is CASGLDTGGETQYF. For the CDR3, the DNA is TGTGCTAGTGGCCTCGACACCGGCGGGGAGACCCAGTACTTC.